These 10 T cell receptor beta chains originate from one sample sequenced in a study of CXCR3-negative and CXCR3-positive naive CD8 T cells. Antigen specificity for these receptors is unknown. UMI-labeled 5' RACE TRB cDNA libraries were prepared from the cells. Following a re-call of the 5' RACE reads, TCRdb has one entry per CDR3 protein and lacks DNA. The table for this sample gives under 150,000 distinct CDR3 sequences. Study-level findings and limits: More hydrophobic TRB CDR3s occurred in CXCR3-positive than in CXCR3-negative naive cells.

The sample comprised naive CXCR3+ CD8+ T cells from blood. Subset in this sample: CD45RO-CCR7+CD27+CD95- naive CD8+ T cells expressing CXCR3 (TNR3+). The receptors originated from a human donor in good health. Some clones in this sample may be carry-over from other donors' samples.

The rearrangement uses TRBV2 and TRBJ2-7. Germline V lookup: CDR1 SNHLY, CDR2 FYNNEI. The CDR3 loop spans 15 amino acids. The CDR3 protein is CASSEGQGFSYEQYF.

The chain uses TRBV4-3 and TRBJ2-7; TCRdb picks TRBD1, but there is no DNA to check that call. The germline CDR1 and CDR2 sequences are LGHNA and YSLEER. This CDR3 is 13 amino acids long. Here the CDR3 reads CASSQGKGYEQYF.

This chain uses TRBV20-1 with TRBJ2-7; TCRdb indicates TRBD1, and absent DNA this call remains unverified. The germline gives CDR1 DFQATT, CDR2 SNEGSKA (reference sequence). The CDR3 covers 14 residues. CDR3 sequence reads: CSARDRGQPYEQYF.

V and J are TRBV27 and TRBJ2-7. The CDR3 has 14 amino acids. Germline V lookup: CDR1 MNHEY, CDR2 SMNVEV (reference sequence). The CDR3: CASSLSAVSYEQYF.

The chain joins TRBV28 to TRBJ2-7; TCRdb indicates TRBD1, and absent DNA this call remains unverified. CDR3 length: 12 amino acids. Germline CDR1 reads MDHEN; CDR2 reads SYDVKM. CDR3 amino acids: CASSLPRGTGYF.

This sequence joins TRBV4-1 and TRBJ2-5; the D gene TCRdb calls, TRBD2, cannot be checked with no DNA. The length of the CDR3 is 13 residues. Germline CDR1 reads MGHRA; CDR2 reads YSYEKL. CDR3 region: CASSGTRGETQYF.

This chain joins TRBV13 and TRBJ2-1; with no DNA, the TCRdb D assignment of TRBD1 cannot be verified. CDR1 and CDR2 (germline): PRHDT, FYEKMQ (reference sequence). CDR3 length equals 11 residues. CDR3 amino acids: CASSSDRGQLF.

The V call is TRBV13, the J call TRBJ2-7. Germline V gene data show CDR1 as PRHDT and CDR2 as FYEKMQ (reference sequence). The CDR3 runs to 12 residues. The CDR3 here is CASSENPYEQYF.

The chain uses TRBV12-5 and TRBJ1-6; TCRdb's assignment of TRBD1 cannot be checked, as there is no DNA. The CDR3 length is 13 residues. Looked up from germline, CDR1 is LGHNT and CDR2 is FRNRAP. The CDR3 sequence: CASGGQEYSPLHF.

CDR3 region: CASSKRGAPDTQYF. The chain joins TRBV12-3 or TRBV12-4 to TRBJ2-3; the D call of TRBD1 rests on TCRdb alone, since no DNA is present to check it. The length of the CDR3 is 14 residues.